This T cell receptor (beta chain) came from a study of T-cell memory formation after mild COVID-19. About the research overall: Clusters were largely donor specific.

Germline CDR1 SGHTS, CDR2 YDEGEE. The junction had 4 bases not matched to a gene; V was cut back by 4 bases and J by 6 bases. The CDR3 length is 15 residues. This clonotype has at least ten counts. TCRdb re-analysed the 5' RACE reads in MiXCR, keeping a single row per CDR3 protein. The profile shows approximately 54,000 distinct CDR3 sequences, 12% of them singletons. The source of this sequence is a young man who had mild COVID-19 (a few samples of this study predate the infection). Cell type and time point are not known. The rearrangement uses TRBV5-8 and TRBJ2-3; 14 bases fit TRBD2. Sequenced material: PBMCs or a T cell subset sorted from them (not recorded which). The CDR3 protein is CASSPGLAGVDTQYF. The CDR3 bases are TGTGCCAGCAGCCCGGGACTAGCGGGGGTGGATACGCAGTATTTT.